This is a list of T cell receptor beta chains from one sample in a study of human T cells and chemical hapten exposure. TCRdb fed the RACE reads into MiXCR, producing one record per CDR3 protein. The sample lists about 360,000 distinct CDR3 sequences; about 7% were seen once. The sample in question was whole blood, obtained in connection with sensitization to the hapten diphenylcyclopropenone (DPC). These TCRs come from a woman aged 18 to 35 with alopecia areata. Some clones in this sample may be carry-over from other donors' samples. The conserved cysteine and the conserved F or W are not part of the CDR3 here. Fields, in order: V gene, CDR3 length, CDR3 protein.

v_call: TRBV6-2/TRBV6-3
cdr3_length: 14
cdr3_aa: ASSYGFLAGMYEQY

v_call: TRBV3-1
cdr3_length: 14
cdr3_aa: ASSQGQGGSNSPLH

v_call: TRBV25-1
cdr3_length: 12
cdr3_aa: ASSDKGDTGELF

v_call: TRBV12-3/TRBV12-4
cdr3_length: 12
cdr3_aa: ASSLGGGSYGYT

v_call: TRBV20-1
cdr3_length: 12
cdr3_aa: SATTGVMADTQY

v_call: TRBV4-2
cdr3_length: 11
cdr3_aa: ASSQEGLGEQF

v_call: TRBV6-5
cdr3_length: 10
cdr3_aa: ASGLAGNEQF

v_call: TRBV7-2
cdr3_length: 12
cdr3_aa: ASRSGAGANVLT

v_call: TRBV6-5
cdr3_length: 13
cdr3_aa: ASSRDRVSGNTIY

v_call: TRBV6-2/TRBV6-3
cdr3_length: 13
cdr3_aa: ASSRGQEVSQPQH

v_call: TRBV12-3/TRBV12-4
cdr3_length: 11
cdr3_aa: ASSHTRSDTQY

v_call: TRBV5-5
cdr3_length: 10
cdr3_aa: ASSLWGYGYT

v_call: TRBV4-2
cdr3_length: 14
cdr3_aa: ASSQEGTPGTDTQY

v_call: TRBV2
cdr3_length: 12
cdr3_aa: ASGPRESEETQY

v_call: TRBV20-1
cdr3_length: 11
cdr3_aa: SARTGTGNTIY

v_call: TRBV6-2/TRBV6-3
cdr3_length: 11
cdr3_aa: ASSWIRTDTQY

v_call: TRBV5-4
cdr3_length: 9
cdr3_aa: ASSLTDQAF

v_call: TRBV10-3
cdr3_length: 12
cdr3_aa: AISGASGVGTQY

v_call: TRBV25-1
cdr3_length: 11
cdr3_aa: ASSELRHYEQY

v_call: TRBV5-1
cdr3_length: 13
cdr3_aa: ASSPDASSSYGYT

v_call: TRBV7-3
cdr3_length: 12
cdr3_aa: ASSLVAERSPLH

v_call: TRBV5-1
cdr3_length: 14
cdr3_aa: ASSLSPSGGTDTQY

v_call: TRBV20-1
cdr3_length: 11
cdr3_aa: SPATGGLDEQY

v_call: TRBV7-9
cdr3_length: 12
cdr3_aa: ASSLEYPDQPQH

v_call: TRBV2
cdr3_length: 10
cdr3_aa: ASSDGVTEAF

v_call: TRBV7-2
cdr3_length: 12
cdr3_aa: ASSLAQVGDTQY

v_call: TRBV29-1
cdr3_length: 9
cdr3_aa: SATGGPEAF

v_call: TRBV2
cdr3_length: 11
cdr3_aa: ASTLDSETEAF

v_call: TRBV7-6
cdr3_length: 12
cdr3_aa: ASSSRQGDSPLH

v_call: TRBV5-1
cdr3_length: 16
cdr3_aa: ASSLTGGAGSGANVLT

v_call: TRBV2
cdr3_length: 13
cdr3_aa: ASSDLTGAKNIQY

v_call: TRBV13
cdr3_length: 10
cdr3_aa: ASSPRPGEQY

v_call: TRBV20-1
cdr3_length: 12
cdr3_aa: SAPMGLAYNEQF

v_call: TRBV14
cdr3_length: 15
cdr3_aa: ASSRRLDGRSNTEAF

v_call: TRBV7-9
cdr3_length: 13
cdr3_aa: ASSFAGTSNQPQH

v_call: TRBV2
cdr3_length: 13
cdr3_aa: ASLAGGTNTGELF

v_call: TRBV18
cdr3_length: 13
cdr3_aa: ASSPQLRSNTEAF

v_call: TRBV18
cdr3_length: 12
cdr3_aa: ASSPREGDNEQF

v_call: TRBV6-5
cdr3_length: 12
cdr3_aa: ASSYSLASDTQY

v_call: TRBV4-3
cdr3_length: 12
cdr3_aa: ASSHLTSQETQY

v_call: TRBV3-1
cdr3_length: 12
cdr3_aa: ASSQGVRNTEAF

v_call: TRBV6-4
cdr3_length: 11
cdr3_aa: ASSDSANSPLH

v_call: TRBV20-1
cdr3_length: 10
cdr3_aa: SARQGANEQY

v_call: TRBV11-3
cdr3_length: 11
cdr3_aa: ASSPLRAGELF

v_call: TRBV27
cdr3_length: 13
cdr3_aa: ASSFSLDSSGTQY

v_call: TRBV15
cdr3_length: 15
cdr3_aa: ATSSDRDRGSNQPQH

v_call: TRBV6-5
cdr3_length: 13
cdr3_aa: ASSYSGRGPTEAF

v_call: TRBV5-1
cdr3_length: 11
cdr3_aa: ASSLPSKDEQY

v_call: TRBV29-1
cdr3_length: 11
cdr3_aa: SVYRGWTDTQY

v_call: TRBV13
cdr3_length: 13
cdr3_aa: ASSLWGSSYNEQF

v_call: TRBV7-3
cdr3_length: 11
cdr3_aa: ASSLESTGELF